Here is one T cell receptor (beta chain) with its context. No antigen is known for it. The CDR3 runs 14 residues. Trimming stripped 2 bases from V and 8 bases from J, with 10 bases between. Germline V CDR1 and CDR2: MNHNY, SVGAGI (reference sequence). This entry comes from a study of Ad26.COV2.S vaccination and SARS-CoV-2 variants. Study results and limitations: Comparable non-spike TCR breadth was observed in vaccine and placebo recipients. People given the vaccine had a wider spike-specific TCR breadth than placebo recipients did.

Sample treatment: around 19 received Ad26.COV2.S at low or high dose, single or two shots; roughly five received placebo; per-sample allocation not given. Collection of the samples took place on day 63 after the first injection of vaccine or placebo. Here immunoSEQ multiplex PCR was the method, and the copy in TCRdb shows in-frame clones only, minus some. The table has hundreds of thousands of clones, roughly 90% seen once. The sequencing here drew on peripheral blood, taken in a trial of Ad26.COV2.S vaccine versus placebo. The chain links TRBV6-6 to TRBJ1-6; D call uncertain. This TCR was sampled from a person aged 18-65 years who received the Ad26.COV2.S COVID-19 vaccine or a placebo. The DNA of the CDR3 is TGTGCCAGCAGTTACATGGGTTTTGATTCACCCCTCCACTTT. The encoded protein is CASSYMGFDSPLHF.